One sample yielded the 29 T cell receptor beta chains listed below, sequenced in a study of OX40 agonist ivuxolimab in advanced cancers. TCRdb keeps only in-frame clones here, not all; method: immunoSEQ multiplex PCR. In the table there are roughly 60,000 clones, about nine tenths of which are singletons. Sequenced material: CD4+ or CD8+ T cells sorted from blood, taken in a trial of the OX40 agonist ivuxolimab. Receptor source: an adult with an advanced solid tumor such as melanoma, head and neck, liver or kidney cancer.

The chain uses TRBV15 and TRBJ2-2, with 9 bases fitting TRBD2. The germline V gene has CDR1 LNHNV and CDR2 YYDKDF (reference sequence). The V gene end was trimmed by 1 base and the J gene end by 0 bases; junction bases not matched to a gene: 0. The CDR3 runs 16 residues. The CDR3 nucleotides read TGTGCCACCAGCAGAGGCGGGGGGGCGAACACCGGGGAGCTGTTTTTT. As protein: CATSRGGGANTGELFF.

The CDR3 nucleotides read TGCGCCAGCAGCTTGGACGTCTCCTACGAGCAGTACTTC. As protein: CASSLDVSYEQYF. The rearrangement joins TRBV5-1 to TRBJ2-7, with unresolved D. This CDR3 region has 13 residues. Trimming removed 0 bases from V and 0 bases from J, with 4 bases in between. Germline CDR1 SGHRS, CDR2 YFSETQ. Combining the CDR3 with reference TRBV5-1 and TRBJ2-7 gives the whole variable domain KAGVTQTPRYLIKTRGQQVTLSCSPISGHRSVSWYQQTPGQGLQFLFEYFSETQRNKGNFPGRFSGRQFSNSRSEMNVSTLELGDSALYLCASSLDVSYEQYFGPGTRLTVT.

The chain links TRBV21-1 to TRBJ2-3; the table's D call of TRBD1 was not tested on the DNA. TRBV21-1 is labeled a pseudogene. The CDR3 runs 19 residues. In DNA form, the CDR3 reads TGTGCCAGCAGCAAAGTTGCCGTGGTCGGGACAGGGTTAGCAGATACGCAGTATTTT. Translating it yields CASSKVAVVGTGLADTQYF.

The count of this clone is one. J is TRBJ2-1 and V is TRBV10-3; TRBD1 aligns across 8 bases. The V segment lost 4 bases and the J segment 2 bases; nucleotides outside the gene matches: 10. CDR3 size: 17 residues. Germline V gene sequence: CDR1 ENHRY, CDR2 SYGVKD. The chain's CDR3 is CAISGEAAGGPYNEQFF. Written as DNA, the CDR3 is TGTGCCATCAGTGGGGAAGCCGCAGGGGGCCCCTACAATGAGCAGTTCTTC.

The chain has TRBV5-1 and TRBJ2-7; D gene uncertain. The CDR3 runs to 11 residues. V shed 1 base and J shed 7 bases, with 6 bases lying between them. The germline CDR1 and CDR2 sequences are SGHRS and YFSETQ. In DNA, the CDR3 is TGCGCCAGCAGCTTGCAAGGTGAGCAGTACTTC. Protein product: CASSLQGEQYF.

V gene TRBV6-5 combines with J gene TRBJ2-4; 8 nucleotides align to TRBD1. The germline CDR1 and CDR2 sequences are MNHEY and SVGAGI. Trimming removed 4 bases from V and 7 bases from J; junction bases left unmatched: 3. The CDR3 covers 13 residues. CDR3 residues: CASSSRQGNIQYF. CDR3 DNA sequence: TGTGCCAGCAGTTCGAGACAGGGGAACATTCAGTACTTC.

The rearrangement joins TRBV7-2 to TRBJ2-5, with D possibly being TRBD1 (6 bases). Trimming stripped 3 bases from V and 4 bases from J, with 12 bases between. The length of the CDR3 is 14 residues. Germline CDR1 SGHTA, CDR2 FQGNSA. The CDR3 here is CASSFRVGGETQYF. DNA for the CDR3: TGTGCCAGCAGCTTTAGGGTAGGGGGAGAGACCCAGTACTTC.

The chain joins TRBV5-6 to TRBJ2-7, with D perhaps TRBD1 (5 bases). V gave up 6 bases and J gave up 7 bases, with 11 bases separating them. The CDR3 length is 11 residues. CDR1 is SGHDT, CDR2 YYEEEE, per germline. CDR3 coding DNA: TGTGCCAGCATCCTTCGACAGGAGCAGTACTTC. It encodes CASILRQEQYF.

The chain links TRBV23-1 to TRBJ1-2; D ambiguous. TRBV23-1 is designated an ORF whose function remains uncertain. V shed 10 bases and J shed 10 bases, with 13 bases lying between them. The CDR3 loop spans 10 amino acids. CDR3 region: CATVELNYTF. For the CDR3, the DNA is TGCGCCACGGTTGAGTTGAACTACACCTTC.

The rearrangement links TRBV9 to TRBJ2-2; 7 nucleotides match TRBD2. V trimming: 0 bases; J trimming: 5 bases; junction bases outside the gene matches: 10. Germline CDR1 reads SGDLS; CDR2 reads YYNGEE. This CDR3 is built from 17 residues. CDR3 amino acids: CASSVGLTGGGTGELFF. CDR3 in DNA: TGTGCCAGCAGCGTAGGTCTGACGGGAGGTGGGACCGGGGAGCTGTTTTTT. Full variable domain (rest looked up from reference TRBV9 and TRBJ2-2): DSGVTQTPKHLITATGQRVTLRCSPRSGDLSVYWYQQSLDQGLQFLIQYYNGEERAKGNILERFSAQQFPDLHSELNLSSLELGDSALYFCASSVGLTGGGTGELFFGEGSRLTVL.

V gene TRBV29-1 combines with J gene TRBJ1-4; D is perhaps TRBD1 (5 bases). This CDR3 has 11 residues. V dropped 4 bases and J dropped 12 bases, with 12 bases sitting between them. The germline V gene encodes CDR1 SQVTM and CDR2 ANQGSEA. The CDR3 nucleotides read TGCAGCGTTGCGGGCGCGGGGGAACTGTTTTTT. It is translated as CSVAGAGELFF. Full variable domain (outside the CDR3, taken from reference TRBV29-1 and TRBJ1-4): SAVISQKPSRDICQRGTSLTIQCQVDSQVTMMFWYRQQPGQSLTLIATANQGSEATYESGFVIDKFPISRPNLTFSTLTVSNMSPEDSSIYLCSVAGAGELFFGSGTQLSVL.

Points on this clone: Its ends do not fully match the called genes, so a read error is possible. For the CDR3, the DNA is TGTACCTGGGGACAGGGAGCTAACTATGGCTACACCTTC. Protein sequence: CTWGQGANYGYTF. The chain uses TRBV30 and TRBJ1-2; TRBD1 matches at 9 bases. CDR3 size: 13 residues. CDR1 is GTSNPN, CDR2 SVGIG, per germline (reference sequence).

This clone was counted between two and nine times. The chain has TRBV4-2 and TRBJ1-2; a possible D gene is TRBD1 (5 bases). CDR3 length equals 15 residues. Per the germline V gene, CDR1 is LGHNA and CDR2 is YNFKEQ. The V end lost 0 bases, the J end lost 8 bases, and 16 bases lay between the germline ends. The CDR3 coding sequence is TGTGCCAGCAGCCAAGACGGGCGGGGACCGGTAGGCTACACCTTC. This encodes CASSQDGRGPVGYTF.

The V call is TRBV7-3, the J call TRBJ2-5; 11 positions match TRBD2. The CDR3 is 14 residues long. Germline CDR1 is SGHTA and CDR2 is FQGTGA. Trimming cost V 1 base and J 5 bases; bases outside gene matches: 0. The CDR3 loop is CASSLIAGGETQYF. CDR3 DNA sequence: TGTGCCAGCAGCTTAATAGCGGGAGGGGAGACCCAGTACTTC. The full variable domain, its missing parts supplied by reference TRBV7-3 and TRBJ2-5, is GAGVSQTPSNKVTEKGKYVELRCDPISGHTALYWYRQSLGQGPEFLIYFQGTGAADDSGLPNDRFFAVRPEGSVSTLKIQRTERGDSAVYLCASSLIAGGETQYFGPGTRLLVL.

The chain employs TRBV19 and TRBJ2-2; no definite D call. This CDR3 is 12 amino acids long. The V end lost 8 bases, the J end lost 6 bases, and 10 bases lay between the germline ends. Germline assignment: CDR1 LNHDA and CDR2 SQIVND (reference sequence). The CDR3 bases are TGTGCCAGTGGGTATGTGGCCGGGGAGCTGTTTTTT. Amino acid sequence: CASGYVAGELFF. Using reference TRBV19 and TRBJ2-2 for the parts outside the CDR3, the full variable domain is DGGITQSPKYLFRKEGQNVTLSCEQNLNHDAMYWYRQDPGQGLRLIYYSQIVNDFQKGDIAEGYSVSREKKESFPLTVTSAQKNPTAFYLCASGYVAGELFFGEGSRLTVL.

The chain combines TRBV5-4 with TRBJ2-3; 7 nucleotides agree with TRBD1. The trim removed 2 bases at V and 6 bases at J, leaving 6 bases unmatched. Germline lookup yields CDR1 SGHNT and CDR2 YYREEE (reference sequence). The CDR3 length is 14 residues. CDR3 nucleotides: TGTGCCAGCAGCTTCCGGGACAGAGAGGATACGCAGTATTTT. Its translation is CASSFRDREDTQYF.

CDR3 protein: CASSLGAGEKLFF. CDR3 coding DNA: TGTGCCAGCAGCCTCGGTGCGGGGGAAAAACTGTTTTTT. The V and J genes are TRBV7-2 and TRBJ1-4; D remains ambiguous. This CDR3 is 13 amino acids long. Germline V gene sequence: CDR1 SGHTA, CDR2 FQGNSA. V dropped 5 bases and J dropped 8 bases, with 12 bases sitting between them.

This rearrangement joins TRBV13 to TRBJ2-5; 11 bases match TRBD1. TRBJ2-7 matches the DNA end more closely, so the J call is doubtful. The germline gives CDR1 PRHDT, CDR2 FYEKMQ (reference sequence). There are 15 residues in the CDR3. CDR3 coding DNA: TGTGCCAGCAGCTGGAGGACAGGGGGCATGATCGAGCAGTACTTC. Encoded protein: CASSWRTGGMIEQYF.

This chain links TRBV7-2 with TRBJ2-2; 7 positions agree with TRBD1. The CDR3 loop spans 15 amino acids. After removal of 4 bases from V and 6 bases from J, the junction contained 8 bases not matched to a gene. Germline CDR1 is SGHTA and CDR2 is FQGNSA. The CDR3 sequence: CASSSSRGMAGELFF. The CDR3 region has the DNA TGTGCCAGCAGCTCATCCAGGGGGATGGCCGGGGAGCTGTTTTTT.

This chain joins TRBV5-1 and TRBJ2-7, with TRBD2 identical over 13 bases. Unmatched junction bases numbered 4, after V lost 1 base and J lost 6 bases. The CDR3 is 15 residues long. Germline CDR1 SGHRS, CDR2 YFSETQ. The CDR3, as DNA: TGCGCCAGCAGCTTGACTAGCGGGAGGGCTCGCGAGCAGTACTTC. As protein: CASSLTSGRAREQYF.

This clone was recorded a few times. V gene TRBV2 combines with J gene TRBJ1-2; D is ambiguous. Germline CDR1 reads SNHLY; CDR2 reads FYNNEI. V was clipped by 11 bases and J by 4 bases, with 17 bases between them. The CDR3 spans 13 residues. CDR3 DNA sequence: TGTGCCGCCCGGGCCGAGACACTCTATGGCTACACCTTC. This sequence encodes CAARAETLYGYTF.

V gene TRBV19 combines with J gene TRBJ2-5; possibly TRBD2 for D (6 bases). The ends were cut back, 5 bases at V and 0 bases at J, with 7 bases in the middle. Germline values: CDR1 LNHDA, CDR2 SQIVND (reference sequence). This CDR3 has 13 residues. Written as DNA, the CDR3 is TGTGCCAGTAGTCCGGGGGACCAAGAGACCCAGTACTTC. Encoded protein: CASSPGDQETQYF.

V and J are TRBV6-1 and TRBJ2-7; 14 nucleotides match TRBD2. The CDR3 runs 14 residues. With 7 bases clipped from V and 3 bases from J, the junction kept 2 bases outside the gene matches. The germline gives CDR1 MNHNS, CDR2 SASEGT. CDR3 coding DNA: TGTGCCAGCACCGGGACTAGCGGGAGCTACGAGCAGTACTTC. Its protein is CASTGTSGSYEQYF.

The chain combines TRBV19 with TRBJ1-2, with TRBD1 identical over 10 bases. Germline CDR1 reads LNHDA; CDR2 reads SQIVND (reference sequence). Trimming at V came to 7 bases and at J to 6 bases, leaving 11 bases not matched to a gene. This CDR3 comprises 15 residues. The CDR3 loop is CASTIGQGERNGYTF. Here the CDR3 DNA reads TGTGCCAGTACCATTGGACAGGGGGAAAGGAATGGCTACACCTTC.

The V call is TRBV6-5, the J call TRBJ2-3, with D uncertain. This CDR3 has 15 amino acids. CDR1 and CDR2 (germline): MNHEY, SVGAGI. The V end lost 7 bases, the J end lost 0 bases, and 14 bases lay between the germline ends. The chain's CDR3 is CASTRVIGSTDTQYF. The CDR3 DNA reads as TGTGCCAGCACCCGAGTCATTGGTAGCACAGATACGCAGTATTTT.

V is TRBV15 and J is TRBJ2-7; D might be TRBD1 or TRBD2, each matching 5 bases. Trimming pared 0 bases from V and 4 bases from J, leaving 16 bases between. Germline CDR1 and CDR2: LNHNV and YYDKDF (reference sequence). The CDR3 totals 16 residues. Here the CDR3 DNA reads TGTGCCACCAGCAGAGAACAGGCTGGCTCGGGGTACGAGCAGTACTTC. Residues: CATSREQAGSGYEQYF.

The V and J genes are TRBV29-1 and TRBJ2-1; D may correspond to TRBD1 or TRBD2 (5 bases each). The length of the CDR3 is 14 residues. Germline V gene data show CDR1 as SQVTM and CDR2 as ANQGSEA. Trimming stripped 4 bases from V and 7 bases from J, with 17 bases between. CDR3 DNA: TGCAGCGTTGGGACCGTGGAAGAGGGGAATGAGCAGTTCTTC. It is translated as CSVGTVEEGNEQFF.

The chain carries TRBV7-9 and TRBJ1-3; D is possibly TRBD1 (5 bases). The germline gives CDR1 SEHNR, CDR2 FQNEAQ (reference sequence). V was clipped by 2 bases and J by 4 bases, with 18 bases between them. CDR3 length: 17 residues. CDR3 bases: TGTGCCAGCAGCTTAAGATTCTTGGGGGAAAGAGGAAACACCATATATTTT. This gives the protein CASSLRFLGERGNTIYF.

The chain uses TRBV7-2 and TRBJ2-1; D is undetermined. The ends were cut back, 7 bases at V and 9 bases at J, with 19 bases in the middle. The CDR3 has 14 residues. Germline V CDR1 and CDR2: SGHTA, FQGNSA. CDR3 amino acids: CASKLGPPSGEQFF. The CDR3 coding sequence is TGTGCCAGCAAGTTGGGTCCCCCGTCTGGTGAGCAGTTCTTC.